Listed below are T cell receptor beta chains from one sample, sequenced in a study of T cell changes during pregnancy in multiple sclerosis. Sequencing was performed with immunoSEQ multiplex PCR; in TCRdb, only in-frame clones are kept and a portion is missing. Of almost 50,000 clones in the sample, approximately 92% were seen once. This material consisted of peripheral blood, taken after pregnancy. The receptor set was obtained from a female donor with multiple sclerosis, enrolled in a pregnancy study. Both conserved end residues are part of each CDR3. D genes are given only for firm matches. Clone size is given for some rows only: seen once, a few or many times, or a class if the clone is expanded.

J: TRBJ2-5
size: once
D: TRBD2
V: TRBV11-2
DNA: TGTGCCAGCAGCCCCGGGGGGTCGGGCGAGACCCAGTACTTC
CDR3: CASSPGGSGETQYF

J: TRBJ2-1
size: NA
D: TRBD2
V: TRBV29-1
DNA: TGCAGCGTTGAAGGGGGGGGGACTAGCGGTTACAATGAGCAGTTCTTC
CDR3: CSVEGGGTSGYNEQFF

J: TRBJ2-7
size: NA
D: NA
V: TRBV30
DNA: TGTGCCTGGAGTGTACGGTCGGTACAGAACTACGAGCAGTACTTC
CDR3: CAWSVRSVQNYEQYF

J: TRBJ1-1
size: NA
D: TRBD1
V: TRBV10-3
DNA: TGTGCCACAAGGACAGGGGGGAACACTGAAGCTTTCTTT
CDR3: CATRTGGNTEAFF

J: TRBJ2-3
size: NA
D: TRBD2
V: TRBV2
DNA: TGTGCCAGCAGCGGCGGGGGGGCGGGAGATACGCAGTATTTT
CDR3: CASSGGGAGDTQYF

J: TRBJ1-1
size: NA
D: NA
V: TRBV4-3
DNA: TGCGCCAGCAGCCAAGATCGGAACACTGAAGCTTTCTTT
CDR3: CASSQDRNTEAFF

J: TRBJ1-6
size: NA
D: TRBD1
V: TRBV5-4
DNA: TGTGCCAGCCTACATCGAGGGGGCGAGACTTGGACACCCCTCCACTTT
CDR3: CASLHRGGETWTPLHF

J: TRBJ2-7
size: NA
D: NA
V: TRBV19
DNA: TGTGCCAGCCGGGACACGGGTCCCGAGCAGTACTTC
CDR3: CASRDTGPEQYF

J: TRBJ2-1
size: NA
D: TRBD2
V: TRBV11-2
DNA: TGTGCCAGCAGCTTAGGTCGGGGGGGACTATACAATGAGCAGTTCTTC
CDR3: CASSLGRGGLYNEQFF

J: TRBJ2-5
size: once
D: NA
V: TRBV9
DNA: TGTGCCAGCAGCGCCCAAGCGGCCCAAGAGACCCAGTACTTC
CDR3: CASSAQAAQETQYF

J: TRBJ2-3
size: NA
D: NA
V: TRBV7-3
DNA: TGTGCCAGCAGCCCGACGACAGGACCCACAGATACGCAGTATTTT
CDR3: CASSPTTGPTDTQYF

J: TRBJ2-1
size: NA
D: TRBD1
V: TRBV7-2
DNA: TGTGCCAGCAGCTTAGTCATCGCGGACAGGGGGTTCTTC
CDR3: CASSLVIADRGFF

J: TRBJ2-2
size: NA
D: NA
V: TRBV5-6
DNA: TGTGCCAGCAGCTCTCTGGGTGAGGCAAACACCGGGGAGCTGTTTTTT
CDR3: CASSSLGEANTGELFF

J: TRBJ2-3
size: once
D: TRBD2
V: TRBV5-4
DNA: TGTGCCAGCAGCTTACTAGCGGGGGGGACAGATACGCAGTATTTT
CDR3: CASSLLAGGTDTQYF

J: TRBJ1-3
size: NA
D: NA
V: TRBV5-1
DNA: TGCGCCAGCAGCCGCCGGGACCCCGGCCGGGGGAACACCATATATTTT
CDR3: CASSRRDPGRGNTIYF

J: TRBJ2-7
size: NA
D: TRBD1
V: TRBV18
DNA: TGTGCCAGCTCCCCTACATTCGACAGGGGGCCGGGAGAGCAGTACTTC
CDR3: CASSPTFDRGPGEQYF

J: TRBJ1-2
size: NA
D: NA
V: TRBV30
DNA: TGTGCCTGGAGTGCGGGGGGTAACTATGGCTACACCTTC
CDR3: CAWSAGGNYGYTF

J: TRBJ1-2
size: NA
D: NA
V: TRBV7-2
DNA: TGTGCCAGCAGCCATCGGGAGAGGGCAGAGCCCACCTTC
CDR3: CASSHRERAEPTF

J: TRBJ1-6
size: NA
D: NA
V: TRBV6-5
DNA: TGTGCCAGCAGCCCTGGGGCACGGACCCATTCACCCCTCCACTTT
CDR3: CASSPGARTHSPLHF

J: TRBJ2-6
size: once
D: TRBD1
V: TRBV6-5
DNA: TGTGCCAGCAGTCGGGACAGGGCTGGGGCCAACGTCCTGACTTTC
CDR3: CASSRDRAGANVLTF

J: TRBJ1-1
size: few
D: TRBD1
V: TRBV11-2
DNA: TGTGCCAGCAGCGCGGACAGGTTGGTAGCTTTCTTT
CDR3: CASSADRLVAFF

J: TRBJ2-5
size: NA
D: NA
V: TRBV5-6
DNA: TGTGCCAGCAGCTTTGGCGGATACCAAGAGACCCAGTACTTC
CDR3: CASSFGGYQETQYF

J: TRBJ1-1
size: NA
D: NA
V: TRBV9
DNA: TGTGCCAGCAGCGTAGCGGGAACAGGGTGGACTGAAGCTTTCTTT
CDR3: CASSVAGTGWTEAFF

J: TRBJ2-4
size: NA
D: TRBD2
V: TRBV10-1
DNA: TGCGCCAGCAGCTGGGAGGGAAGGCCCGTTCTAGCCAAAAACATTCAGTACTTC
CDR3: CASSWEGRPVLAKNIQYF

J: TRBJ1-1
size: once
D: TRBD1
V: TRBV18
DNA: TGTGCCAGCTCCCCGACAGGGTCCGACACTGAAGCTTTCTTT
CDR3: CASSPTGSDTEAFF

J: TRBJ2-5
size: NA
D: NA
V: TRBV20-1
DNA: TGCAGTGCTACAGGGAAAGAGACCCAGTACTTC
CDR3: CSATGKETQYF

J: TRBJ2-1
size: NA
D: TRBD2
V: TRBV4-2
DNA: TGTGCCAGCAGCCAAGGGACTAGCGCCAACAATGAGCAGTTCTTC
CDR3: CASSQGTSANNEQFF

J: TRBJ1-1
size: NA
D: TRBD1
V: TRBV4-3
DNA: TGCGCCAGCAGCCTCACTGGACAGGGCGCCACTGAAGCTTTCTTT
CDR3: CASSLTGQGATEAFF

J: TRBJ2-5
size: NA
D: NA
V: TRBV7-9
DNA: TGTGCCAGCAGCTTAGCGACAGCGCAAGAGACCCAGTACTTC
CDR3: CASSLATAQETQYF

J: TRBJ1-1
size: few
D: NA
V: TRBV30
DNA: TGTGCCTGGAGTGTACGGGGGGGAACTGAAGCTTTCTTT
CDR3: CAWSVRGGTEAFF

J: TRBJ1-4
size: once
D: TRBD1
V: TRBV25-1
DNA: TGTGCCAGTCAGGGGGTGGGTACTAATGAAAAACTGTTTTTT
CDR3: CASQGVGTNEKLFF

J: TRBJ2-1
size: NA
D: TRBD2
V: TRBV10-3
DNA: TGTGCCATCGCAGCGGGGGCGGATGAGCAGTTCTTC
CDR3: CAIAAGADEQFF

J: TRBJ1-1
size: NA
D: NA
V: TRBV6-5
DNA: TGTGCCAGCAGCCGCCGGGTTCTGAACACTGAAGCTTTCTTT
CDR3: CASSRRVLNTEAFF

J: TRBJ2-1
size: NA
D: NA
V: TRBV15
DNA: TGTGCCACCAGCAGAGATAGCCAGCGCTACAATGAGCAGTTCTTC
CDR3: CATSRDSQRYNEQFF

J: TRBJ1-2
size: few
D: TRBD1
V: TRBV7-3
DNA: TGTGCCAGCAGCTTATCCCCACAGGGGAAGGGTGGCTACACCTTC
CDR3: CASSLSPQGKGGYTF

J: TRBJ2-4
size: NA
D: NA
V: TRBV7-9
DNA: TGTGCCAGCAGCTATGAGGCGCCTCAGTACTTC
CDR3: CASSYEAPQYF

J: TRBJ2-2
size: once
D: TRBD2
V: TRBV6-1
DNA: TGTGCCAGCAGTGAGAAGGGCGGGGGGCCGTGGACCGGGGAGCTGTTTTTT
CDR3: CASSEKGGGPWTGELFF

J: TRBJ1-5
size: NA
D: NA
V: TRBV19
DNA: TGTGCCAGTTGGGGGCTTAGCAATCAGCCCCAGCATTTT
CDR3: CASWGLSNQPQHF

J: TRBJ1-3
size: few
D: NA
V: TRBV4-3
DNA: TGCGCCAGCAGCCAAGATTCCCGAGAGTCCGGAAACACCATATATTTT
CDR3: CASSQDSRESGNTIYF

J: TRBJ2-1
size: NA
D: TRBD2
V: TRBV14
DNA: TGTGCCAGCAGCCAACTCACTTGGACTAGCGGGGAGCAGTTCTTC
CDR3: CASSQLTWTSGEQFF

J: TRBJ1-1
size: NA
D: NA
V: TRBV6-4
DNA: TGTGCCAGCAGTTCAAAGACCTTGGCAGGGGAGAACACTGAAGCTTTCTTT
CDR3: CASSSKTLAGENTEAFF

J: TRBJ1-5
size: once
D: NA
V: TRBV19
DNA: TGTGCCAGTAGTATTGGCGGTCAGCCCCAGCATTTT
CDR3: CASSIGGQPQHF

J: TRBJ2-1
size: NA
D: TRBD2
V: TRBV27
DNA: TGTGCCAGCGCACCACTAGCGGGGGGGCCTGGCGAGCAGTTCTTC
CDR3: CASAPLAGGPGEQFF

J: TRBJ2-4
size: NA
D: NA
V: TRBV10-3
DNA: TGTGCCATCAGTGAGGGGCGGGGAAACATTCAGTACTTC
CDR3: CAISEGRGNIQYF

J: TRBJ1-2
size: NA
D: TRBD1
V: TRBV11-2
DNA: TGTGCCAGCAGGAGGGGGCCTAACTATGGCTACACCTTC
CDR3: CASRRGPNYGYTF

J: TRBJ2-2
size: once
D: TRBD2
V: TRBV4-1
DNA: TGCGCCAGCAGCCGGCTCGCGGGAGCGGGGGCGAACACCGGGGAGCTGTTTTTT
CDR3: CASSRLAGAGANTGELFF

J: TRBJ2-1
size: NA
D: TRBD2
V: TRBV9
DNA: TGTGCCAGCAGCTCGGCCGGGACCTACGGGGGGGCCCATTACAATGAGCAGTTCTTC
CDR3: CASSSAGTYGGAHYNEQFF